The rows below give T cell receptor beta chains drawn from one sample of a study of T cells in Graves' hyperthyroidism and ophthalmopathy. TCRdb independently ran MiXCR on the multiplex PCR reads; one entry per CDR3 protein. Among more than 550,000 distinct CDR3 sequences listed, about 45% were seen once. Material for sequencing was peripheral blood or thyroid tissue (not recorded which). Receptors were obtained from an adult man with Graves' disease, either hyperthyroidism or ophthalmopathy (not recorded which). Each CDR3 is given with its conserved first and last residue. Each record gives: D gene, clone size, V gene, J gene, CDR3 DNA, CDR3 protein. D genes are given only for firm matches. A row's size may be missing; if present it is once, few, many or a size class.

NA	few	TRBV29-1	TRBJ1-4	TGCAGCGCCCAGACGACCTTTGCAACTAATGAAAAACTGTTTTTT	CSAQTTFATNEKLFF
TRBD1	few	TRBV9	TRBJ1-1	TGTGCCAGTGGAGATCCGCAGGGGGCTGAAGCTTTCTTT	CASGDPQGAEAFF
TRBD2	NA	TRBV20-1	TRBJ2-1	TGCAGTGCTAGTGTCCCTGATAGCGGGGGGGGTAGGGATGAGCAGTTCTTC	CSASVPDSGGGRDEQFF
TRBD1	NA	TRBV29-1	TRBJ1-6	TGCAGCGTCGGGACAGGGGCCAAAAATTCACCCCTCCACTTT	CSVGTGAKNSPLHF
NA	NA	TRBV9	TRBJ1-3	TGTGCCAGCAGCGTCGACCCGCCATCACAGGCTCTTGGAAACACCATATATTTT	CASSVDPPSQALGNTIYF
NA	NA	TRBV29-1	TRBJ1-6	TGCAGCGTTGTGTTCCTCGACGGGGGGCCTATTTCACCCCTCCACTTT	CSVVFLDGGPISPLHF
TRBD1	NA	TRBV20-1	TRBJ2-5	TGCAGTGCTAAGGACAGGGTGGAAGAGACCCAGTACTTC	CSAKDRVEETQYF
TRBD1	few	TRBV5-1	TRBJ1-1	TGCGCCAGCAGCTGGGCTCCGGGGCAGGGGGCCGCTGAAGCTTTCTTT	CASSWAPGQGAAEAFF
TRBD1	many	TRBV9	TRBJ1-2	TGTGCCAGCAGCGTTGAGCCGGGACAGGCATCTGGCTACACCTTC	CASSVEPGQASGYTF
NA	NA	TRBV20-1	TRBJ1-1	TGCAGTGCTAGAGAGGACGATCCGTGGGATGCCACTGAAGCTTTCTTT	CSAREDDPWDATEAFF
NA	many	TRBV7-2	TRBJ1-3	TGTGCCAGCAGCACCAGACATTCCGGAAACACCATATATTTT	CASSTRHSGNTIYF
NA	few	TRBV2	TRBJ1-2	TGTGCCAGCAGTTACTATGCGGACAATGGCTACACCTTC	CASSYYADNGYTF
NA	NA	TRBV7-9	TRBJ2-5	TGTGCCAGCAGCTTATCCTGGGACCAAGAGACCCAGTACTTC	CASSLSWDQETQYF
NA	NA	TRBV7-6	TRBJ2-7	TGTGCCAGCAGCTTAGACGGAACTAACTACGAGCAGTACTTC	CASSLDGTNYEQYF
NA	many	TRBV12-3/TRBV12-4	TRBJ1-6	TGTGCCAGCACGTCCGCAGGGAGCAGTAATTCACCCCTCCACTTT	CASTSAGSSNSPLHF
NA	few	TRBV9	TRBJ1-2	TGTGCCAGCAGCGAACACTTTGGGACGGATAACTATGGCTACACCTTC	CASSEHFGTDNYGYTF
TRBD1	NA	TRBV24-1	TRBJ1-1	TGTGCCAGCTCAACAGGGGGCCCAGCTGAAGCTTTCTTT	CASSTGGPAEAFF
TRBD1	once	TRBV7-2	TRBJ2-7	TGTGCCAGCGGGGACAGGTGGGACTACGAGCAGTACTTC	CASGDRWDYEQYF
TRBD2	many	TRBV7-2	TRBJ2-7	TGTGCCAGCAGCAGGGACTACTACGAGCAGTACTTC	CASSRDYYEQYF
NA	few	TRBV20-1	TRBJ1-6	TGCAGTGCTAGGAATAGTCCGGATTCACCCCTCCACTTT	CSARNSPDSPLHF
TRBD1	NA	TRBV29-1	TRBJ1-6	TGCAGCGTTGCCGGGACAGGGGGAAATTCACCCCTCCACTTT	CSVAGTGGNSPLHF
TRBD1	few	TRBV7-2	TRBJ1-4	TGTGCCAGCAGCCAATCTCCTCCGGGACAGGGATTAATGATCAAACTGTTTTTT	CASSQSPPGQGLMIKLFF
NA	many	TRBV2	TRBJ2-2	TGTGCCAGCAAGAACAGCGCGAACACCGGGGAGCTGTTTTTT	CASKNSANTGELFF
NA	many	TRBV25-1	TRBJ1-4	TGTGCCAGCAGTGCCGTATGGGGGGTCTCTAATGAAAAACTGTTTTTT	CASSAVWGVSNEKLFF
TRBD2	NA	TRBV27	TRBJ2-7	TGTGCCAGCAGTTTTGCGGGAGGGCCGGACGAGCAGTACTTC	CASSFAGGPDEQYF
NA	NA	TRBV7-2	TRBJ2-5	TGTGCCAGCAGCTTAAGTTTATCTGGCCAAGAGACCCAGTACTTC	CASSLSLSGQETQYF
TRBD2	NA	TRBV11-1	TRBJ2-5	TGTGCCAGCAGCTTAGTAGGACTAGCGGGGGGCGAAGAGACCCAGTACTTC	CASSLVGLAGGEETQYF
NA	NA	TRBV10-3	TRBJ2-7	TGTGCCATCAGTGACCCTGGACACAACTACGAGCAGTACTTC	CAISDPGHNYEQYF
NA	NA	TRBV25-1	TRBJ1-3	TGTGCCTGCAGTGCTGCCGACAGCTCTGGAAACACCATATATTTT	CACSAADSSGNTIYF
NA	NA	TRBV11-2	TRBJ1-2	TGTGCCAGCAAGACTTCGGGATTCTATGGCTACACCTTC	CASKTSGFYGYTF
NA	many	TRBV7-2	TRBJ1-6	TGTGCCAGCAACCCAAGGGATACGAATTCACCCCTCCACTTT	CASNPRDTNSPLHF
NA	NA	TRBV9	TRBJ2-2	TGTGCCAGCAGCGTAGCGAGGGGGTCCGGGGAGCTGTTTTTT	CASSVARGSGELFF
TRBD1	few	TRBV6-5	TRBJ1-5	TGTGCCAGCAGAAACGACGGCAGGGGGAACAATCAGCCCCAGCATTTT	CASRNDGRGNNQPQHF
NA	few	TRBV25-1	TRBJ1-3	TGTGCCAGCAGGGCTACTGGAAACACCATATATTTT	CASRATGNTIYF
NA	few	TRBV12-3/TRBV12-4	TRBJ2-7	TGTGCCAGCAGTCCCCGGGACACCAGGAAGTACTTC	CASSPRDTRKYF
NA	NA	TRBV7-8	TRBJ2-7	TGTGCCAGCAGCTTAGCTTTGGTTCTCTACGAGCAGTACTTC	CASSLALVLYEQYF
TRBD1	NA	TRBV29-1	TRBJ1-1	TGCAGCGTAGCCCGTTACAGGGGGACTGAAGCTTTCTTT	CSVARYRGTEAFF
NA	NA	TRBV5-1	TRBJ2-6	TGTGCCAGCAGCATGCAGGGGTCCGGGGCCAACGTCCTGACTTTC	CASSMQGSGANVLTF
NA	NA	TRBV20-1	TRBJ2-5	TGCAGTGCTAGTTGGACAGAGACCCAAGAGGCCCAGTACTTC	CSASWTETQEAQYF
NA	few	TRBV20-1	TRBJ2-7	TGCAGTGCTAGGATTCGGGTAGGGGGCGAGCAGTACTTC	CSARIRVGGEQYF
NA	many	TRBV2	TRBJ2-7	TGTGCCAGCAGAGGTGGGTTGGTCGAGCAGTACTTC	CASRGGLVEQYF
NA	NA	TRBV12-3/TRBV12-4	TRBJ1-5	TGTGCCAGCAGACAGACCAATCAGCCCCAGCATTTT	CASRQTNQPQHF
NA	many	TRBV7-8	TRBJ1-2	TGTGCCAGCAGCTTATCCCAGAACTATGGCTACACCTTC	CASSLSQNYGYTF
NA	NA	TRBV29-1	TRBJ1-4	TGCAGCTTGGACGGGACGTCGGGTGAAAAACTGTTTTTT	CSLDGTSGEKLFF
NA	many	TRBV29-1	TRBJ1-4	TGCAGCGTTGACAGCGGGGGTACAAATGAAAAACTGTTTTTT	CSVDSGGTNEKLFF
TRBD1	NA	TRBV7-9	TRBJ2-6	TGTGCCAGCAGTTGGACAGGGGACAACGTCCTGACTTTC	CASSWTGDNVLTF
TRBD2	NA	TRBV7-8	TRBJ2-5	TGTGCCAGCAGACCGACTAGCGGGCGGCCCCACCAAGAGACCCAGTACTTC	CASRPTSGRPHQETQYF
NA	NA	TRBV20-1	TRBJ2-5	TGCAGTGCTAGAGATCGGGAGACCCAGTACTTC	CSARDRETQYF
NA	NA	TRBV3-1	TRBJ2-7	TGTGCCAGCAGCCAAGATAGGGACGCTCCCTACGAGCAGTACTTC	CASSQDRDAPYEQYF
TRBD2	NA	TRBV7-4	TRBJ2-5	TGTGCCAGCAGCTTAAGCGGGAGGGCCTCGGAGATCCAGTACTTC	CASSLSGRASEIQYF
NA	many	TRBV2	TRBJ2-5	TGTGCCAGCAGACCCGGACACCTGGAGTACTTC	CASRPGHLEYF
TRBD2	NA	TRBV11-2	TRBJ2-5	TGTGCCAGCAGCCAAGAGCCTACAACTAGCGATGAAGAGACCCAGTACTTC	CASSQEPTTSDEETQYF
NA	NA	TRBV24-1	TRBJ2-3	TGTGCCAGCAGCTCACAGGCAGATACGCAGTATTTT	CASSSQADTQYF
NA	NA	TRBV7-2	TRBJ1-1	TGTGCCAGCAGGTGGAGGGGTGAAGCTTTCTTT	CASRWRGEAFF
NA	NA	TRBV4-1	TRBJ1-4	TGCGCCAGCAGCCACACCAGGGCACTTAATGAAAAACTGTTTTTT	CASSHTRALNEKLFF